Listed here is a single T cell receptor (beta chain). The data were obtained in a study of shared clonotypes between healthy human individuals. Every immunoSEQ plate was one replicate of a subset's evenly spread DNA. Unsorted PBMC contributed 250 to 300 ng DNA, approximately 30,000 T cell genomes, to each replicate PCR. The authors sequenced unsorted PBMC DNA on ten immunoSEQ deep assay plates. TCRdb keeps only in-frame clones here, not all; method: immunoSEQ multiplex PCR. The sample comprises roughly 500,000 clones, 79% of which are singletons, and approximately 13% rests with the top ten. The ends were cut back, 3 bases at V and 4 bases at J, with 10 bases in the middle. The CDR3 is 13 residues long. CDR1 is SGHDT and CDR2 is YYEEEE in the germline V gene.

The chain uses TRBV5-6 and TRBJ2-5; D might be TRBD1 (6 bases). The sequence was collected from a woman between 35 and 50 years old in good health. Some clones in this sample may be carry-over from other donors' samples. The sample taken for sequencing was PBMCs. The CDR3, as DNA: TGTGCCAGCAGCTGGGGCAGGGGAGAGACCCAGTACTTC. It yields the protein CASSWGRGETQYF.